Below, one T cell receptor beta chain is given with its context. cDNA came from approximately 0.5 to 1 ug RNA primed by random hexamers. By means of immunoSEQ multiplex PCR, TCR beta CDR3 spanning 54 Vbeta and 13 Jbeta underwent amplification. TCRdb analysed the immunoSEQ multiplex PCR reads with MiXCR anew, one entry per CDR3 protein. The sample holds some 300,000 distinct CDR3 sequences, approximately 85% seen once. This sample was taken from a study of CD8 T cells in Susac syndrome. CDR3 length: 13 residues. Germline loops: CDR1 SQVTM, CDR2 ANQGSEA. V was shortened by 7 bases and J by 4 bases, with 15 bases between the two germline ends.

This sequence originates from a human donor with multiple sclerosis. Sequencing was carried out using CD8+ T cells from PBMCs. The chain combines TRBV29-1 with TRBJ2-3; D is unclear. CDR3 bases: TGCAGCGCTCTGGCCTCTTACCCAGATACGCAGTATTTT. It translates to CSALASYPDTQYF.